This T cell receptor (beta chain) was sequenced during a study of blood T cell repertoires in COVID-19. Study in general: Sites in the United States, Italy and Spain provided acute and convalescent COVID-19 samples. From T cells, B-cell-depleted T cells, or PBMCs came the material, which was cDNA or gDNA.

Assay used: immunoSEQ multiplex PCR; TCRdb lists only in-frame clones, some missing. The profile covers some 150,000 clones, with roughly nine tenths appearing a single time and 7% taken by the ten largest. Sequenced: peripheral blood. The sequence came from a woman older than 75 in a cohort sampled during active or convalescent COVID-19.

CDR3 sequence: CASGHGTEAFF. The CDR3 region has the DNA TGTGCTAGTGGTCACGGCACTGAAGCTTTCTTT. The gene calls are TRBV12-5 and TRBJ1-1, with D unresolved. The germline V gene has CDR1 LGHNT and CDR2 FRNRAP. V was clipped by 5 bases and J by 4 bases, with 5 bases between them. The CDR3 runs to 11 residues.